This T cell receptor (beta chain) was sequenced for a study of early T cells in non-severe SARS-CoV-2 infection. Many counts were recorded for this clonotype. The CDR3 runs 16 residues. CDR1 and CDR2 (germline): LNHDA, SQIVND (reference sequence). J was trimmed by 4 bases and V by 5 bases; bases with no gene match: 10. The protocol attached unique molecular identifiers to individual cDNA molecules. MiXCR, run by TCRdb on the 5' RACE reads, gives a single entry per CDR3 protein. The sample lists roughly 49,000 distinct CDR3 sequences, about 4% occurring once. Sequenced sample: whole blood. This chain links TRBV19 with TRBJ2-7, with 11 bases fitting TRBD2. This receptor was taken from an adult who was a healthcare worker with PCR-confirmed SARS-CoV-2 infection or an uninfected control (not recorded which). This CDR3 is CASSLAGTSGTYEQYF. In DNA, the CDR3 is TGTGCCAGTAGTCTCGCCGGGACTAGCGGAACATACGAGCAGTACTTC.